Presented here are 21 T cell receptor beta chains from one specimen sequenced in a study of blood T cells in healthy people across ages. Next came a second PCR, run for about 7 to 12 cycles, which used a sample-barcoded 5' primer along with a J-beta primer mix. TCRdb called the 5' RACE reads again in MiXCR, with one record for every CDR3 protein. The sample includes about 1.6 million distinct CDR3 sequences, around 36% of them seen just once. The sample taken for sequencing was blood. Receptor source: a woman aged 30 to 39 in good health.

V usage is TRBV2 and J usage is TRBJ2-5; D might be TRBD2 (5 bases). The germline V gene encodes CDR1 SNHLY and CDR2 FYNNEI. Deletions cut 9 bases from V and 11 bases from J, with 22 bases between. CDR3 length: 13 residues. The CDR3 DNA sequence: TGTGCCAGTCTTCGGGGATTACGAGATGGGCAGTACTTC. The encoded protein is CASLRGLRDGQYF.

The table lists this clonotype with many counts. The J gene is TRBJ2-3, the V gene TRBV7-9; 7 positions agree with TRBD1. The CDR3 sequence is 11 residues long. Germline values: CDR1 SEHNR, CDR2 FQNEAQ (reference sequence). Unmatched junction bases numbered 4, after V lost 6 bases and J lost 10 bases. The CDR3 coding sequence is TGTGCCAGCAGTTACAGGGGCGCGCAGTATTTT. It codes for CASSYRGAQYF.

This clonotype appeared a few times. The rearrangement uses TRBV28 and TRBJ1-4; the D is unclear. The CDR3 contains 13 residues. Germline CDR1 MDHEN, CDR2 SYDVKM. The V and J ends lost 7 bases and 8 bases respectively, with 14 bases between them. The CDR3 loop is CASIGVGEEKLFF. The CDR3 DNA follows: TGTGCCAGCATTGGGGTTGGAGAGGAAAAACTGTTTTTT.

This clonotype was detected a few times. This sequence joins TRBV12-3 or TRBV12-4 and TRBJ2-1, with D perhaps given as TRBD1 or TRBD2 (5 bases each). V was clipped by 1 base and J by 8 bases, with 15 bases between them. The CDR3 covers 15 residues. CDR3: CASSLDDFGADEQFF. In nucleotides, the CDR3 is TGTGCCAGCAGTTTAGATGATTTCGGGGCAGATGAGCAGTTCTTC.

Comments on this clonotype: Given a much more abundant clone one base away, this may be a read error. The rearrangement joins TRBV29-1 to TRBJ2-5, with TRBD1 matching 8 bases. The V gene's germline CDR1 is SQVTM and CDR2 ANQGSEA. The CDR3 contains 15 residues. CDR3: CSVPGQGTWGEAQYF. The CDR3, as DNA: TGCAGCGTCCCCGGACAGGGAACCTGGGGAGAGGCCCAGTACTTC.

V is TRBV11-2 and J is TRBJ2-3; 9 bases match TRBD2. The V and J ends lost 1 base and 2 bases, in that order; junction bases with no gene match: 4. The CDR3 spans 16 residues. The germline V gene has CDR1 SGHAT and CDR2 FQNNGV. The CDR3 DNA reads as TGTGCCAGCAGCTTAGTAGCGGGGGAACTCACAGATACGCAGTATTTT. Translated: CASSLVAGELTDTQYF.

The J gene is TRBJ1-1, the V gene TRBV9; 7 bases align to TRBD1. The CDR3 is 16 residues long. The germline gives CDR1 SGDLS, CDR2 YYNGEE. Trimming at V came to 4 bases and at J to 1 base, leaving 10 bases not matched to a gene. The CDR3, as DNA: TGTGCCAGCAGCCCAAACCTGGGACAGAAGAACACTGAAGCTTTCTTT. Its translation: CASSPNLGQKNTEAFF. The variable domain in full, with the rest retrieved from reference TRBV9 and TRBJ1-1, is DSGVTQTPKHLITATGQRVTLRCSPRSGDLSVYWYQQSLDQGLQFLIQYYNGEERAKGNILERFSAQQFPDLHSELNLSSLELGDSALYFCASSPNLGQKNTEAFFGQGTRLTVV.

The chain employs TRBV6-5 and TRBJ1-2; the D gene is possibly TRBD1 (5 bases). This CDR3 is built from 14 residues. The germline V gene has CDR1 MNHEY and CDR2 SVGAGI. V lost 2 bases, J lost 6 bases, and 13 bases lay in between. DNA of the CDR3: TGTGCCAGCAGTTACGCGGAAGGGGCAGATGGCTACACCTTC. The encoded protein is CASSYAEGADGYTF.

The chain has TRBV5-1 and TRBJ2-5; weak D call: TRBD1 (5 bases). The J call may be in error: the DNA end matches TRBJ2-7 better. There are 13 residues in the CDR3. Germline loops: CDR1 SGHRS, CDR2 YFSETQ. The CDR3 spells CASSLNQGSEQYF. CDR3 DNA: TGCGCCAGCAGCCTTAACCAGGGATCCGAGCAGTACTTC.

This chain uses TRBV5-1 with TRBJ1-2; D is ambiguous. Deletions cut 0 bases from V and 6 bases from J, with 27 bases between. The CDR3 runs to 19 residues. Germline values: CDR1 SGHRS, CDR2 YFSETQ. DNA for the CDR3: TGCGCCAGCAGCTTGGGGGTGGGCGGACCTCGGCGAGCGGGCCATGGCTACACCTTC. It translates to CASSLGVGGPRRAGHGYTF.

The chain recombines TRBV20-1 with TRBJ2-7, with TRBD2 matching 12 bases. This CDR3 region has 19 residues. The V gene's germline CDR1 is DFQATT and CDR2 SNEGSKA (reference sequence). V lost 5 bases, J lost 1 base, and 18 bases stayed unmatched. The CDR3 coding sequence is TGCAGTGCTGGGGACTTGGGGACTAGCGGGTACCTTATATCCTACGAGCAGTACTTC. It yields the protein CSAGDLGTSGYLISYEQYF.

This clonotype has only a few counts. This chain uses TRBV10-1 with TRBJ2-1; no clear D gene. Trimming took 5 bases from V and 8 from J, leaving 7 bases between them. The CDR3 spans 11 residues. Looked up from germline, CDR1 is WNHNN and CDR2 is SYGVQD (reference sequence). CDR3 in amino acids: CASSHGHEQFF. CDR3 nucleotides: TGCGCCAGCAGTCACGGCCATGAGCAGTTCTTC.

This clonotype was observed a handful of times. This chain joins TRBV11-2 and TRBJ2-5, with D perhaps TRBD1 or TRBD2 (5 bases each). The CDR3 has 13 residues. CDR1 SGHAT and CDR2 FQNNGV come from the germline V gene. Trimming took off 4 bases at V and 4 bases at J, with 10 bases between the two ends. CDR3 residues: CASSSSRGETQYF. In DNA, the CDR3 is TGTGCCAGCAGCTCCTCGAGGGGAGAGACCCAGTACTTC.

This clonotype was seen once. The rearrangement uses TRBV20-1 and TRBJ2-7; possible D gene TRBD2, 5 bases. Trimming stripped 8 bases from V and 2 bases from J, with 10 bases between. Looked up from germline, CDR1 is DFQATT and CDR2 is SNEGSKA (reference sequence). CDR3 length: 11 residues. CDR3 in DNA: TGCAGTACGAGGGAAGCCTACGAGCAGTACTTC. Its translation is CSTREAYEQYF.

A word on this clonotype: With a much larger clone just one base away, this may be a read error. The chain has TRBV29-1 and TRBJ2-5, with TRBD2 matching over 8 bases. Trimming removed 7 bases from V and 5 bases from J; junction bases left unmatched: 9. The CDR3 loop spans 13 amino acids. CDR1 is SQVTM, CDR2 ANQGSEA, per germline. This CDR3 reads CSAAGLGGETQYF. For the CDR3, the DNA is TGCAGCGCTGCGGGACTAGGGGGGGAGACCCAGTACTTC.

Worth noting for this clonotype: A junction end diverges from the germline sequence, so it may reflect a read error. The chain employs TRBV20-1 and TRBJ2-6; TRBD1 might be the D (6 bases). The CDR3 length is 17 residues. The germline V gene has CDR1 DFQATT and CDR2 SNEGSKA (reference sequence). CDR3 nucleotides: TGCAGTGCTAGAGGAACGGACAGTCCCTCTGGGGCCAACGCCCTGACTTTC. Translation gives CSARGTDSPSGANALTF.

This clonotype appeared a few times. This sequence joins TRBV20-1 and TRBJ2-7; TRBD2 matches 12 bases. The J segment lost 4 bases and the V segment lost 3 bases, leaving 10 bases of the junction unmatched. Per germline, CDR1 DFQATT and CDR2 SNEGSKA (reference sequence). The CDR3 spans 16 residues. In nucleotides, the CDR3 is TGCAGTGCTAGCGCAGTGACTAGCGGGAGTGGGTACGAGCAGTACTTC. It encodes CSASAVTSGSGYEQYF.

The rearrangement joins TRBV29-1 to TRBJ2-3; 11 positions agree with TRBD2. The J segment lost 10 bases and the V segment lost 7 bases, leaving 13 bases of the junction unmatched. Germline V lookup: CDR1 SQVTM, CDR2 ANQGSEA. The CDR3 runs 14 residues. The CDR3 spells CSASGGTVYDAQYF. The CDR3 DNA is TGCAGCGCTAGCGGGGGGACCGTATACGATGCGCAGTATTTT.

This chain joins TRBV29-1 and TRBJ2-3, with D unclear. Germline V gene data show CDR1 as SQVTM and CDR2 as ANQGSEA. This CDR3 has 13 amino acids. Trimming removed 4 bases from V and 0 bases from J, with 8 bases in between. In DNA, the CDR3 is TGCAGCGTTGCCCAGCCTAGCACAGATACGCAGTATTTT. Its protein product is CSVAQPSTDTQYF.

Of note for this clonotype: Just one base apart from a much larger clone, this may be a read error. V and J are TRBV11-2 and TRBJ2-3; 7 bases are a match to TRBD1. The CDR3 runs to 13 residues. The germline gives CDR1 SGHAT, CDR2 FQNNGV. CDR3 residues: CANSSGGPDTQYF. CDR3 nucleotides: TGTGCCAACAGCTCAGGGGGTCCGGATACGCAGTATTTT.

The sample holds a few counts of this clonotype. V and J are TRBV4-1 and TRBJ2-7; 10 nucleotides agree with TRBD2. V was clipped by 3 bases and J by 5 bases; unmatched bases: 13. Per the germline V gene, CDR1 is MGHRA and CDR2 is YSYEKL. The CDR3 length is 17 residues. DNA of the CDR3: TGCGCCAGCAGCCAGGACAAAGCGGGAGGGGCCTCACACGAGCAGTACTTC. Amino acids: CASSQDKAGGASHEQYF.